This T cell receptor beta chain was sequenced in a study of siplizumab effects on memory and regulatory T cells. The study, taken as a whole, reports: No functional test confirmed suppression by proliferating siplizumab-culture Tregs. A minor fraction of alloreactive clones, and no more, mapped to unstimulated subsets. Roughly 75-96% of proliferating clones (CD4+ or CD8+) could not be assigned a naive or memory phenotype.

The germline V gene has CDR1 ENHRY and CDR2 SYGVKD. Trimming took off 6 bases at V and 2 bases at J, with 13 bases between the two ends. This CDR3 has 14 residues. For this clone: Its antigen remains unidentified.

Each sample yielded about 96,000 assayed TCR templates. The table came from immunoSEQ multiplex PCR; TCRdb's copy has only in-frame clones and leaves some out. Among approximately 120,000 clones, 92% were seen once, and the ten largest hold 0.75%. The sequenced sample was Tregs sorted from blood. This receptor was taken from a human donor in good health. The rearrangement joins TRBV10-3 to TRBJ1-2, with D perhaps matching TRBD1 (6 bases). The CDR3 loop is CAIRDLDRNYGYTF. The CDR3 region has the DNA TGTGCCATCAGGGATTTGGACAGAAACTATGGCTACACCTTC.